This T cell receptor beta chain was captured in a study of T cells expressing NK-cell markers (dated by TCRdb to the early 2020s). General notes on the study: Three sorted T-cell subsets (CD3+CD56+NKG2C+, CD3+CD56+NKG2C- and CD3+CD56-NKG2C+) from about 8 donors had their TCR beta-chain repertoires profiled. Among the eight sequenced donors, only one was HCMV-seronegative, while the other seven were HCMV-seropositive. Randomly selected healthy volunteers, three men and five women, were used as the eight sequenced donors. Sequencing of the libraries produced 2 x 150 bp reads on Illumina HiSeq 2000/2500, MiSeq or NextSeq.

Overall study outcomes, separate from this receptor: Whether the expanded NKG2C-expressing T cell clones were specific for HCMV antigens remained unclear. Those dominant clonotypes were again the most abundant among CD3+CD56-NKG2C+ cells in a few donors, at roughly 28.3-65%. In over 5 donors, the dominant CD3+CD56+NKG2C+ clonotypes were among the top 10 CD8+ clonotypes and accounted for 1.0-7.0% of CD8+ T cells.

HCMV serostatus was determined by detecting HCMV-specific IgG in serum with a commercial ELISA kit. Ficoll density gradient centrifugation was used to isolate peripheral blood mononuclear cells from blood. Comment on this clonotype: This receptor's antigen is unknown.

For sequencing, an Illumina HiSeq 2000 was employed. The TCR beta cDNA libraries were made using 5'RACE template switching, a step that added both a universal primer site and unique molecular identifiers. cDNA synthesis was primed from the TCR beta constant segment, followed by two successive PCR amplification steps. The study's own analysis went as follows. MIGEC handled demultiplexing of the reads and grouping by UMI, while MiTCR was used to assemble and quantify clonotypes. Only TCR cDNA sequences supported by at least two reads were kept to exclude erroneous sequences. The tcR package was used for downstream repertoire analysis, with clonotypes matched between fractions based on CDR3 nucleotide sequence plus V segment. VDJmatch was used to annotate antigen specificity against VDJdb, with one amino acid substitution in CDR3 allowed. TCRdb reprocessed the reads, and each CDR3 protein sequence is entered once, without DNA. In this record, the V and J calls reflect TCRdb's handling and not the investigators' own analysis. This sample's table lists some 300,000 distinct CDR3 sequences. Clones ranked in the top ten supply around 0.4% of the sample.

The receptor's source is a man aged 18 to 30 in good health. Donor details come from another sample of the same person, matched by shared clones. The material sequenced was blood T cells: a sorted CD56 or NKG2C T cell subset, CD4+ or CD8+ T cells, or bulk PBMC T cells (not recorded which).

The CDR3 is CSAREFFGSSYEQYF. Rearrangement joined TRBV20-1 to TRBJ2-7. The germline V gene (reference sequence) yields DFQATT for CDR1 and SNEGSKA for CDR2. From its cysteine to its phenylalanine, the CDR3 spans 15 amino acids. DNA is not recorded here.